This T cell receptor (beta chain) came from a study of T cells in Graves' hyperthyroidism and ophthalmopathy. Study-wide findings and caveats: Blood also contained most expanded thyroid clonotypes above 0.001. Ophthalmopathy onset followed model prediction by a median about 6.9 months.

The study excluded patients with uncontrolled infection, other autoimmune disease, pregnancy or lactation. CDR3 length equals 16 residues. V lost 2 bases and J 6 bases, leaving 17 bases between the germline ends. Germline-derived CDR1 and CDR2 are MNHEY and SVGAGI. Template material for amplifying TCR beta CDR3 regions consisted of RNA transcripts. HTBI primers were employed in a first-round RT-PCR of the TCR CDR3. TCRdb fed the multiplex PCR reads into MiXCR, producing one record per CDR3 protein. The repertoire holds some 740,000 distinct CDR3 sequences, roughly 15% seen once, with more than 8.5% in the top ten. This clonotype turned up a few times. Its antigen remains unknown.

The chain carries TRBV6-5 and TRBJ2-1; TRBD2 might be the D (6 bases). Material for sequencing was blood. The receptor's source is a woman aged 18-29 years with Graves' hyperthyroidism. The CDR3 spells CASSYERAGFINEQFF. The DNA of the CDR3 is TGTGCCAGCAGTTACGAGCGGGCGGGTTTTATCAATGAGCAGTTCTTC.